This TCR beta chain was profiled in a study of blood T cell repertoires in COVID-19. This table comes from immunoSEQ multiplex PCR, and its TCRdb copy is limited to in-frame clones, with some not included. The sample carries about 64,000 clones, approximately 90% recorded once. Trimming took 4 bases from V and 6 from J, leaving 14 bases between them. The germline V gene has CDR1 WNHNN and CDR2 SYGVQD (reference sequence). CDR3 length: 14 residues. The clonotype originates from a human donor in a cohort sampled during active COVID-19. The sequenced material came from peripheral blood. The chain couples TRBV10-1 to TRBJ2-3, with TRBD2 as a possible D gene (5 bases). CDR3 sequence reads: CASSAEIGGDTQYF. The DNA for the CDR3 is TGCGCCAGCAGTGCGGAAATTGGCGGGGATACGCAGTATTTT.